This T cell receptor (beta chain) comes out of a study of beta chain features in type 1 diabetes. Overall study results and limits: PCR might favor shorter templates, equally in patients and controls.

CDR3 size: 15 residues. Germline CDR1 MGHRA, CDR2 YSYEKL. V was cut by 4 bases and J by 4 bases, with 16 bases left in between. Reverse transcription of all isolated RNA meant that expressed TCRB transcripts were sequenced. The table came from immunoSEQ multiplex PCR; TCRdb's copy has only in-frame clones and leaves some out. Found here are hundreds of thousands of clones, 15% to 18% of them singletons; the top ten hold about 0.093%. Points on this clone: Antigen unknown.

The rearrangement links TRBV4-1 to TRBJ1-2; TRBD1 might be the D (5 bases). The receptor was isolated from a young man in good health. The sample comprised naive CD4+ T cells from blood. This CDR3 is CASSRDGSVFYGYTF. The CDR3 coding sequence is TGCGCCAGCAGCCGGGACGGCTCCGTGTTCTATGGCTACACCTTC.